This T cell receptor (beta chain) was profiled in a study of shared clonotypes between healthy human individuals. Data came from immunoSEQ multiplex PCR; TCRdb stores just in-frame clones and leaves some out. The sample includes hundreds of thousands of clones, 75% to 80% of them seen just once. Details on this clone: The likely explanation is a read error, given a far larger clone one base away. The sample carries other DNA sequences with the same CDR3.

This CDR3 is built from 13 residues. From germline, CDR1 is GTSNPN and CDR2 SVGIG (reference sequence). The sequencing sample was made of PBMCs. The V call is TRBV30, the J call TRBJ1-2; D ambiguous. This TCR derives from a woman aged 40 to 49 in good health. Some clones in this sample may be carry-over from other donors' samples. CDR3 nucleotides: TGTGCCTGGAGTCCTGGCTTAAGCTATGGTTACACCTTC. Amino acid sequence: CAWSPGLSYGYTF.